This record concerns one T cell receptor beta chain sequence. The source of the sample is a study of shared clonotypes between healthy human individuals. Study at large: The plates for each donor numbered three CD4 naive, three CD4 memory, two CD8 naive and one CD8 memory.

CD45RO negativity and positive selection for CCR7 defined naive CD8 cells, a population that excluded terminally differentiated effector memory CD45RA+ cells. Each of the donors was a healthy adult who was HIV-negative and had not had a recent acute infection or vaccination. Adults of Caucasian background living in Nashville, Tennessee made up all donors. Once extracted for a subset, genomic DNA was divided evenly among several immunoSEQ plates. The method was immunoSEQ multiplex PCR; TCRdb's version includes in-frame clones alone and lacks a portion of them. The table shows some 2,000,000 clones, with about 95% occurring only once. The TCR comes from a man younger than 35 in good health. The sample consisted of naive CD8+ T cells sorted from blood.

CDR3 in amino acids: CASSGQGVNYEQYF. The DNA of the CDR3 is TGTGCCAGCAGCGGGCAGGGGGTTAACTACGAGCAGTACTTC. This rearrangement joins TRBV7-9 to TRBJ2-7; 7 positions match TRBD1. Germline-derived CDR1 and CDR2 are SEHNR and FQNEAQ (reference sequence). This CDR3 spans 14 amino acids. Trimming removed 5 bases from V and 3 bases from J; junction bases left unmatched: 7.